This T cell receptor (beta chain) was recorded in a study of memory CD4+ T cells and cytomegalovirus serostatus. This CDR3 is built from 17 residues. V was trimmed by 1 base and J by 0 bases, leaving 15 bases between them. The germline gives CDR1 MDHEN, CDR2 SYDVKM. Findings and caveats of the study: Each of approximately 73 CMV-associated TCRbeta sequences occurred in one to five individuals. Median bootstrapped AUC for CMV status was around 0.96 originally, about 0.9 US-trained.

The sort gate was single viable CD3+CD4+CD8-CD45RO+ cells for memory CD4+ T cells. Positive selection with CD4 microbeads enriched total CD4+ T cells. Some clones are missing from TCRdb's copy, which holds only in-frame ones; the method was immunoSEQ multiplex PCR. The table lists 75,000 to 90,000 clones, 65% to 85% of them singletons. Comment on this clone: The target antigen is unknown.

This receptor was taken from an adult in good health and CMV-seronegative. This chain links TRBV28 with TRBJ2-5; D is perhaps TRBD2 (6 bases). The specimen was memory CD4+ T cells from blood. The CDR3 reads CASSLSRQGGNQETQYF. CDR3 coding DNA: TGTGCCAGCAGTTTATCCAGGCAGGGAGGTAACCAAGAGACCCAGTACTTC.